This TCR beta chain was documented in a study of PD-L1 blockade in urothelial cancer. Assay: immunoSEQ multiplex PCR; the TCRdb copy retains only in-frame clones and omits some. This table holds roughly 49,000 clones, around nine tenths found once. Patients suffered from locally advanced or metastatic urothelial carcinoma. In germline, CDR1 is SGHAT, CDR2 FQNNGV. The CDR3 covers 15 residues. With 5 bases removed from V and 0 bases from J, the gap between germline ends came to 14 bases. V and J are TRBV11-2 and TRBJ2-7, with a tentative D call TRBD2 (6 bases). The receptor comes from a man in his fifties or sixties with urothelial cancer. The input for sequencing was PBMCs, taken around atezolizumab (anti-PD-L1) treatment. The CDR3 nucleotides read TGTGCCAGCAGCACTATCGGCGGGGTCTCCTACGAGCAGTACTTC. This gives the protein CASSTIGGVSYEQYF.